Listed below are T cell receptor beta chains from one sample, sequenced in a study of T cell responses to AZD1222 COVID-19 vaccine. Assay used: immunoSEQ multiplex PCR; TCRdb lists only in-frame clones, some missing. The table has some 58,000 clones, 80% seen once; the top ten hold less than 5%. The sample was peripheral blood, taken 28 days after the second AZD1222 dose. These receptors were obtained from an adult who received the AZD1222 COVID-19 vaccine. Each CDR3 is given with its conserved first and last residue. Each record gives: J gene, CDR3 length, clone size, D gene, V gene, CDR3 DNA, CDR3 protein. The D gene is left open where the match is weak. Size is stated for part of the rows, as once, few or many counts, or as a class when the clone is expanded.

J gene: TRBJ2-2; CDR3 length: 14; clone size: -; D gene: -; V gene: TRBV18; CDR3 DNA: TGTGCCAGCTCACCACGCCCAAACACCGGGGAGCTGTTTTTT; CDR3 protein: CASSPRPNTGELFF
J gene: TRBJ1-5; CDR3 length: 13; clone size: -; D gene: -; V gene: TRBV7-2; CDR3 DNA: TGTGCCAGCAGCCTACAGGGAGATCAGCCCCAGCATTTT; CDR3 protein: CASSLQGDQPQHF
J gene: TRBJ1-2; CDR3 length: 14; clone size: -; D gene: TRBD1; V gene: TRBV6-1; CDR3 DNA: TGTGCCAGCACCCCAGGGGGTTCAGGGAATGGCTACACCTTC; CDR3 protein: CASTPGGSGNGYTF
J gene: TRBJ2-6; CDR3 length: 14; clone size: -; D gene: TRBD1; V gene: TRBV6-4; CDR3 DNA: TGTGCCAGCAGTGGGACAGGGTCGGCCAACGTCCTGACTTTC; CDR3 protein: CASSGTGSANVLTF
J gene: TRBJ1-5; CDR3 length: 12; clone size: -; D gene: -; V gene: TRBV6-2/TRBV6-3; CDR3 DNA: TGTGCCAGCAGCGGGGGAAGTCAGCCCCAGCATTTT; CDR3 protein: CASSGGSQPQHF
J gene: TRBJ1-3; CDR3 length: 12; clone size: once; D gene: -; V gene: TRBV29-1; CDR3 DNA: TGCAGCGTCACAGTTACTGGAAACACCATATATTTT; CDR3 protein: CSVTVTGNTIYF
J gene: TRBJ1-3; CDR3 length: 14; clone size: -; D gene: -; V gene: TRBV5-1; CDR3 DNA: TGCGCCAGCAGCTTGGGGGGGTCTGGAAACACCATATATTTT; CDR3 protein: CASSLGGSGNTIYF
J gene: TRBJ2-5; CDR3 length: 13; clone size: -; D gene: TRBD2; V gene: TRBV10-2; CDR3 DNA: TGCGCCAGCAAAGTAGCGGGGCAAGAGACCCAGTACTTC; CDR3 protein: CASKVAGQETQYF
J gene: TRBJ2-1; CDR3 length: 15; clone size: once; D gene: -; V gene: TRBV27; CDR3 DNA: TGTGCCAGCAGTTTAGGGGTTAAGGCCTACAATGAGCAGTTCTTC; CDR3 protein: CASSLGVKAYNEQFF
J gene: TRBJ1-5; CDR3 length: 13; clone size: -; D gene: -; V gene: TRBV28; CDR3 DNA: TGTGCCAGCAGCCCGTACGGGTCGACGCCCCAGCATTTT; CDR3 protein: CASSPYGSTPQHF
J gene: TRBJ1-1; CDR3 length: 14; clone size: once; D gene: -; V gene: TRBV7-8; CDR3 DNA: TGTGCCAGCAGTATGTTTTCGGTGAACACTGAAGCTTTCTTT; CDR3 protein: CASSMFSVNTEAFF
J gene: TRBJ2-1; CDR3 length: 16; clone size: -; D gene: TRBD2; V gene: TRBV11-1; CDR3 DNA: TGTGCCAGCAGCCGTCGACTAGCGGGAGGTGGCGATGAGCAGTTCTTC; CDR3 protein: CASSRRLAGGGDEQFF
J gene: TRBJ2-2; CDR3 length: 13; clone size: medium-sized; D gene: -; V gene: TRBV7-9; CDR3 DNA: TGTGCCAGCAGCTTATGGGTCTCCGGGGAGCTGTTTTTT; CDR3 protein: CASSLWVSGELFF
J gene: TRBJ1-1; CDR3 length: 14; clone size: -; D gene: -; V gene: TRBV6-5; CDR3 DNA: TGTGCCAGCAGTTCCCTGTACAGGGCGACTGAAGCTTTCTTT; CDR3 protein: CASSSLYRATEAFF
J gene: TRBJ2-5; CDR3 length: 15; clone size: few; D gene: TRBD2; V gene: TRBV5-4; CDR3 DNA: TGTGCCAGCAGCCGTTGGGACTATGGCCAAGAGACCCAGTACTTC; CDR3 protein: CASSRWDYGQETQYF
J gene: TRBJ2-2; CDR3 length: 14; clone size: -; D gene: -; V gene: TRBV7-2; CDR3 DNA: TGTGCCAGCAGCTTAGGCAGGGTCACCGGGGAGCTGTTTTTT; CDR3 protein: CASSLGRVTGELFF
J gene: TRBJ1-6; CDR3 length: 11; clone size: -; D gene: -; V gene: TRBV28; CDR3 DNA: TGTGCCAGCAGTTTTGGTGGGCCCCTCCACTTT; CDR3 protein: CASSFGGPLHF
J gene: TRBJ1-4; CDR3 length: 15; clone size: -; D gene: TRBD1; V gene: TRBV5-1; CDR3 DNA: TGCGCCAGCAGCCCGGGACAGGGCATTAGTGAAAAACTGTTTTTT; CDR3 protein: CASSPGQGISEKLFF
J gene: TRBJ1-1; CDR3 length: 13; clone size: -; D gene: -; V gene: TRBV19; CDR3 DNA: TGTGCCAGTAGATCCCATCAGGGTCCTGAAGCTTTCTTT; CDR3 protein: CASRSHQGPEAFF
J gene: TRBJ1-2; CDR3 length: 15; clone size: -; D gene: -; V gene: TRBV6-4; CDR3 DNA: TGTGCCAGCAGTGGGCCGGGCACACCGATCGGTGGCTACACCTTC; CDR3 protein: CASSGPGTPIGGYTF
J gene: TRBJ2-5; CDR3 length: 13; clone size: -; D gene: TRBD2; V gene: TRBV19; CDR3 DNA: TGTGCCAGTACCCCTAGCGGGAAAGAGACCCAGTACTTC; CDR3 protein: CASTPSGKETQYF
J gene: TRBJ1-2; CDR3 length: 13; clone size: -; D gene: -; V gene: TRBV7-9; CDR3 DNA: TGTGCCAGCAGCCCCGCTGCTAACTATGGCTACACCTTC; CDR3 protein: CASSPAANYGYTF
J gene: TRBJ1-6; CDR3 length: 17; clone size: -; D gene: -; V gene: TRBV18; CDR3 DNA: TGTGCCAGCTCACACCTCACCGGGGATGTGGGGACTTCACCCCTCCACTTT; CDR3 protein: CASSHLTGDVGTSPLHF
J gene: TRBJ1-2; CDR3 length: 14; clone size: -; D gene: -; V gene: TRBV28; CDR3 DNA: TGTGCCAGCTCAACGGTGGCATCCTACGCGGGCTACACCTTC; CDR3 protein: CASSTVASYAGYTF
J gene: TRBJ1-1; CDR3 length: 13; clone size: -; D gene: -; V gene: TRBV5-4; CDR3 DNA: TGTGCCAGCAGCTTTAAGAGTGACACTGAAGCTTTCTTT; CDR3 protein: CASSFKSDTEAFF
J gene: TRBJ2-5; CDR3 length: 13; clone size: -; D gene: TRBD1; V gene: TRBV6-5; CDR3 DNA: TGTGCCAGCACGGACAGGGGGCGGGAGACCCAGTACTTC; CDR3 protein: CASTDRGRETQYF
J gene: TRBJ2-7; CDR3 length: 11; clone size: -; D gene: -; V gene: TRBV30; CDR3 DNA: TGTGCCTGGAGGACCTCCTACGAGCAGTACTTC; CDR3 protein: CAWRTSYEQYF
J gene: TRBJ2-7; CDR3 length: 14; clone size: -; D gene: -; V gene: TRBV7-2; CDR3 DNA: TGTGCCAGCAGCTTAGAGGGCTCATCCTACGAGCAGTACTTC; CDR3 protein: CASSLEGSSYEQYF
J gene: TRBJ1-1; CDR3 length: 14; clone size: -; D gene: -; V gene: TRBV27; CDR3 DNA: TGTGCCAGCAGTCTCTTCCCGATGAACACTGAAGCTTTCTTT; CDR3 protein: CASSLFPMNTEAFF
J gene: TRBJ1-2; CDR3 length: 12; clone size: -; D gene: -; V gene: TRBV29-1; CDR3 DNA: TGCAGCGTCCGAGGTGGGGTAAGCGGCTACACCTTC; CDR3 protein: CSVRGGVSGYTF
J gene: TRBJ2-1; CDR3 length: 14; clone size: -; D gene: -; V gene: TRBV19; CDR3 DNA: TGTGCCAGTAGCCTCCGGGAAGATCACACGACGCAGTTCTTC; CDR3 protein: CASSLREDHTTQFF
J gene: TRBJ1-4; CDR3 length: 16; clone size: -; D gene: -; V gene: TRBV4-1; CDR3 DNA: TGCGCCAGCAGCCAAGGGTATACAGCAACTAATGAAAAACTGTTTTTT; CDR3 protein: CASSQGYTATNEKLFF
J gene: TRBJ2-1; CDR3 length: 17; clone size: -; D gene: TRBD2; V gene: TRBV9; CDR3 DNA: TGTGCCAGCAGCGTCGAGGATGGCGGGAGTGCGTACAATGAGCAGTTCTTC; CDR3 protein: CASSVEDGGSAYNEQFF
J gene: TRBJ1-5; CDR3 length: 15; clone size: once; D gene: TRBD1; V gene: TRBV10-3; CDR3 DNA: TGTGCCATCAGTGAAAGGGGGCAGGCAAGTCAGCCCCAGCATTTT; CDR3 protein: CAISERGQASQPQHF
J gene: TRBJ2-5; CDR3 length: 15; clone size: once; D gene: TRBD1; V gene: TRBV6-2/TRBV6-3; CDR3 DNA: TGTGCCAGCAGTTACTTAGGGACAGGGGGAGAGACCCAGTACTTC; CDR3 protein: CASSYLGTGGETQYF
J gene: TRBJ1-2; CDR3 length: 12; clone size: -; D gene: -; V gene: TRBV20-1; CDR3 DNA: TGCAGTGCTAGTCGGGGGCCGGAGGGCTACACCTTC; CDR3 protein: CSASRGPEGYTF
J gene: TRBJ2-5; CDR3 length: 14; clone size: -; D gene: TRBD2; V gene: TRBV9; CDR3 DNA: TGTGCCAGCAGCGCAACTAGCGGCCAAGAGACCCAGTACTTC; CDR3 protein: CASSATSGQETQYF
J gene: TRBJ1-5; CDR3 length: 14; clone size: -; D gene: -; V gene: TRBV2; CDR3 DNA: TGTGCCACCGAGGGCAGGGGCCCCGCCAAGCCCCAGCATTTT; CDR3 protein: CATEGRGPAKPQHF
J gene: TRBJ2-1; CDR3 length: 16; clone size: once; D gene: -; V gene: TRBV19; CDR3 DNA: TGTGCCAGTTCATACCAGCCCTGGAGCTCCTACAATGAGCAGTTCTTC; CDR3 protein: CASSYQPWSSYNEQFF
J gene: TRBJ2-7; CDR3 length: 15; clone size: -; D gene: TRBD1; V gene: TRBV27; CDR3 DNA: TGTGCCAGCAGATCAACAGGGGGAGACATTTACGAGCAGTACTTC; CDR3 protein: CASRSTGGDIYEQYF
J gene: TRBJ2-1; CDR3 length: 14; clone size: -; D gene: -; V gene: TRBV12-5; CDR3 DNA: TGTGCTAGTGGGGGGTCCAACTCCTACAATGAGCAGTTCTTC; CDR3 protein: CASGGSNSYNEQFF
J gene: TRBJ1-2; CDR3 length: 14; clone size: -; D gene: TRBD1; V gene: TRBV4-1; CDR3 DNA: TGCGCCAGCAGCCGTACCGGGACAGGGAGTGGCTACACCTTC; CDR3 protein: CASSRTGTGSGYTF
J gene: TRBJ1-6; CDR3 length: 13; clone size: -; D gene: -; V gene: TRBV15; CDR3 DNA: TGTGCCACCAGCAGAGGTTATAATTCACCCCTCCACTTT; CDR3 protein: CATSRGYNSPLHF
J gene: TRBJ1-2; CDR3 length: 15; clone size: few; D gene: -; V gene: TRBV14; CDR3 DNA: TGTGCCAGCAGCCAGGTCAACAGGGCTACTTTTGGCTACACCTTC; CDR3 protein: CASSQVNRATFGYTF
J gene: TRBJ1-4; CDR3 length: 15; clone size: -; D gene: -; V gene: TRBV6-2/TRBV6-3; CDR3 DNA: TGTGCCAGCAGTTACTCGGGGGTAACTAATGAAAAACTGTTTTTT; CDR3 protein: CASSYSGVTNEKLFF